This paragraph covers one T cell receptor (beta chain) sequence. This clone was seen only once. Its recognized antigen is unknown. No base quality information exists; no much larger clone differs at one position. Enrolling through a virtual design, the prospective study's participants ranged in age from roughly 18 to 95 years and lived across roughly 23 United States geographic areas. In the prospective study, cohorts were assigned on the basis of participant-reported clinical history obtained from a screening survey and a study questionnaire. In the prospective study, whole blood, serum and a nasopharyngeal or oropharyngeal swab were collected from each participant by mobile phlebotomists. Additional blood draws and questionnaires over an approximately two-month period could optionally be provided by prospective study participants. Before DNA extraction, blood samples from the prospective study were shipped at room temperature or frozen.

From the cysteine through the phenylalanine, the CDR3 covers 14 amino acids. Of all the DNA, just the CDR3 is kept, 42 bases in frame from base 1. Trimmed from V: 3 bases; trimmed from J: 7 bases; junction bases lacking a gene match: 8. According to the germline V gene, CDR1 reads MDHEN and CDR2 reads SYDVKM. The immunoSEQ Assay, a bias-controlled multiplex PCR, was used to amplify TCRbeta CDR3 regions from genomic DNA. Per the source publication's procedure: The number of nucleated cells in each sample was estimated by amplification of reference gene primers within the assay. Sequence reads were collapsed and filtered to measure the absolute abundance of every unique TCRbeta CDR3 rearrangement. For each sample, productive Simpson clonality was calculated as the square root of Simpson's diversity index across productive rearrangements. TCRdb limited this immuneACCESS table to in-frame rearrangements with V and J called. A share of clones is missing; checked studies link under half to unresolved V genes, and the rest is unexplained. V and J calls and clone size are those listed in that table; D and trimming were worked out from the DNA. The table for this sample lists under 400,000 clones; about 87% of them were counted only once. The ten largest clones capture around 1.9% of the sample.

This sample was taken from a study of blood T cell repertoires in COVID-19 (dated by TCRdb to about 2020). Describing the broader study: Recovered participants in ImmuneRACE Cohort 3 were defined by two consecutive negative NP/OP PCR tests, clearance by a healthcare professional, or resolution of symptoms. The samples were drawn from the first 160 participants of the ongoing ImmuneRACE study and from some 1,300 subjects provided by 6 global collaborators. The repertoires were made available in a free public database intended to serve as a resource for research on the immune response to SARS-CoV-2. The prospective study material was composed of cDNA or gDNA derived from T cells, B-cell-depleted T cells, or PBMCs. The collaborator samples originated in the United States, Italy and Spain and spanned the acute and convalescent phases of COVID-19. Where available, HLA class I and class II types were taken from metadata supplied by the sample provider and were not determined by assay-based typing. Deeply sampled blood TCRbeta repertoires from subjects exposed to, actively infected with, or recovered from COVID-19 were included in the dataset. The sample metadata nearly always contained a de-identified subject ID, COVID-19 status, age in years and sex. Overall study outcomes, separate from this receptor: Clinical and demographic metadata were provided uncurated, with the amount varying by source and participant.

This sequence originates from a man aged 35 to 55 in a cohort exposed to, infected with or recovered from COVID-19 (not recorded which). The sample consisted of PBMCs or T cells enriched from blood (not recorded which). The chain is encoded by TRBV28 joined to TRBJ1-1; TRBD1 fits 7 bases in the junction. The CDR3 region reads CASSFPGQPGEAFF. The nucleotide sequence reads as follows: TGTGCCAGCAGTTTTCCGGGACAGCCGGGTGAAGCTTTCTTT.